This passage covers 3 T cell receptor beta chains from one sample sequenced in a study of shared clonotypes between healthy human individuals. Some clones are missing from TCRdb's copy, which holds only in-frame ones; the method was immunoSEQ multiplex PCR. This repertoire shows about 960,000 clones, approximately 80% found once; its top ten account for nearly 1.5%. Material: memory CD4+ T cells sorted from blood. Subset here: CD45RA-negative fraction. These TCRs come from a man between 18 and 35 years old in good health.

The rearrangement joins TRBV21-1 to TRBJ1-4. TRBV21-1 is a listed pseudogene. The CDR3 totals 18 residues. CDR3 nucleotide sequence: TGTGCCAGCAGCACTAAACGGGAGGAGGGACACTTTAATGAAAAACTGTTTTTT. Translated, it gives CASSTKREEGHFNEKLFF.

This chain uses TRBV19 with TRBJ1-4; 12 bases fit TRBD1. CDR3 length: 19 amino acids. Per germline, CDR1 LNHDA and CDR2 SQIVND (reference sequence). The V and J ends lost 5 bases and 5 bases, in that order; junction bases with no gene match: 15. The CDR3 here is CASSLIGTGGAGRNEKLFF. The CDR3 bases are TGTGCCAGTAGTCTCATCGGGACAGGGGGCGCGGGGCGGAATGAAAAACTGTTTTTT.

The rearrangement joins TRBV18 to TRBJ1-2; possibly TRBD1 for D (6 bases). Trimming left V 0 bases short and J 4 bases short, with 9 bases between. The V gene's germline CDR1 is KGHSH and CDR2 LQKENI. The CDR3 extends over 14 amino acids. CDR3 bases: TGTGCCAGCTCACCACCGTCAGGGGCCTATGGCTACACCTTC. Encoded protein: CASSPPSGAYGYTF.